Here is one T cell receptor beta chain with its context. Its antigen is still unknown. The method was immunoSEQ multiplex PCR; TCRdb's version includes in-frame clones alone and lacks a portion of them. The sample lists millions of clones, about 95% seen once, with roughly 1% in the top ten. Selected positively for CCR7 and CD45RO-negative, naive CD8 cells excluded terminally differentiated effector memory CD45RA+ cells. The CDR3 extends over 16 amino acids. V trimming: 3 bases; J trimming: 2 bases; junction bases outside the gene matches: 9. The germline CDR1 and CDR2 sequences are MGHRA and YSYEKL. This entry belongs to a study of shared clonotypes between healthy human individuals. General study findings and limits: Some naive CD4 clonotypes, roughly 4.8%, turned up in common across a handful of donors.

The receptor's source is a man between 18 and 29 years old in good health. The sample taken for sequencing was naive CD8+ T cells sorted from blood. This chain connects TRBV4-1 to TRBJ1-2; 7 nucleotides match TRBD1. The CDR3 DNA sequence: TGCGCCAGCAGCCACCAGGGGGGGGGAGCCAACTATGGCTACACCTTC. Protein: CASSHQGGGANYGYTF.